This T cell receptor beta chain originates from a study of blood T cells in healthy people across ages. All donors came from Russia, were Caucasian and healthy, and spanned ages about 6 to 90. PCR was performed a second time for about 7 to 11 cycles using a sample-barcoded 5' primer and a J-beta primer mix. Using its own MiXCR run on the 5' RACE reads, TCRdb lists one record per CDR3 protein. Of about 1,500,000 distinct CDR3 sequences detected, 35% to 45% appear once; the ten largest clones hold roughly 7.9%. Losses at the gene ends were 3 bases for V and 7 bases for J; bases not matched to a gene: 12. The CDR3 covers 16 residues. The germline CDR1 and CDR2 sequences are MNHEY and SMNVEV (reference sequence).

Sequences were obtained from blood. The sequence came from a woman aged 18-30 years in good health. The chain has TRBV27 and TRBJ1-1, with 9 bases matching TRBD1. The CDR3 nucleotides read TGTGCCAGCAGTTTGAGGGAGACAGGGGGGCCCAGTGAAGCTTTCTTT. It encodes CASSLRETGGPSEAFF.